The 27 T cell receptor beta chains below come from one sample, sequenced in a study of cytomegalovirus exposure and HLA in healthy donors. Some clones are missing from TCRdb's copy, which holds only in-frame ones; the method was immunoSEQ multiplex PCR. The table shows 200,000 or so clones, with around four fifths occurring only once. The sequenced sample consisted of PBMCs. The origin of the receptors is a man between 18 and 29 years old in good health and CMV-seropositive.

This CDR3 reads CASSDLGPPDTQYF. In nucleotides, the CDR3 is TGTGCCAGCAGCGATCTGGGCCCCCCAGATACGCAGTATTTT. The chain carries TRBV9 and TRBJ2-3, with D hard to call. Germline V gives CDR1 SGDLS, CDR2 YYNGEE. The CDR3 spans 14 residues. V lost 3 bases and J lost 4, with 12 bases in between.

CDR3 sequence: CASSSDLTSLEQFF. The CDR3 region has the DNA TGTGCCAGCAGCTCTGACTTGACTAGCTTAGAGCAGTTCTTC. The chain links TRBV7-9 to TRBJ2-1, with 7 bases that match TRBD2. Germline loops: CDR1 SEHNR, CDR2 FQNEAQ (reference sequence). This CDR3 comprises 14 residues. Losses at the gene ends were 4 bases for V and 10 bases for J; bases not matched to a gene: 10.

This chain joins TRBV14 and TRBJ1-4, with D possibly matching TRBD1 (5 bases). Germline values: CDR1 SGHDN, CDR2 FVKESK. V lost 6 bases to trimming and J lost 3 bases, with 11 bases between them. CDR3 size: 14 residues. The CDR3 sequence: CASSLTVANEKLFF. CDR3 sequence (DNA): TGTGCCAGCAGTCTGACAGTGGCTAATGAAAAACTGTTTTTT.

The chain links TRBV27 to TRBJ2-1; 11 bases line up with TRBD2. After removal of 2 bases from V and 8 bases from J, the junction contained 11 bases not matched to a gene. The CDR3 consists of 17 residues. Germline V gene sequence: CDR1 MNHEY, CDR2 SMNVEV (reference sequence). For the CDR3, the DNA is TGTGCCAGCAGTTTACGGGGTAGCGGGAGGGCCAAGGATGAGCAGTTCTTC. Translation: CASSLRGSGRAKDEQFF.

The table lists this clone with a few counts. J is TRBJ2-2 and V is TRBV30; 7 nucleotides match TRBD2. The junction had 8 bases not matched to a gene; V was cut back by 2 bases and J by 5 bases. The germline CDR1 and CDR2 sequences are GTSNPN and SVGIG (reference sequence). The CDR3 contains 15 residues. CDR3 DNA: TGTGCCTGGAGTTTGAGCGGGATCAGAACCGGGGAGCTGTTTTTT. It specifies CAWSLSGIRTGELFF. Combining the CDR3 with reference TRBV30 and TRBJ2-2 gives the whole variable domain SQTIHQWPATLVQPVGSPLSLECTVEGTSNPNLYWYRQAAGRGLQLLFYSVGIGQISSEVPQNLSASRPQDRQFILSSKKLLLSDSGFYLCAWSLSGIRTGELFFGEGSRLTVL.

The chain recombines TRBV9 with TRBJ2-5; 8 bases agree with TRBD2. The CDR3 loop spans 15 amino acids. Germline CDR1 reads SGDLS; CDR2 reads YYNGEE. V lost 2 bases, J lost 4 bases, and 7 bases stayed unmatched. CDR3 amino acids: CASSVSGTEGETQYF. The CDR3 DNA reads as TGTGCCAGCAGCGTTAGCGGGACGGAGGGAGAGACCCAGTACTTC.

The chain recombines TRBV4-2 with TRBJ2-2, with 8 bases identical to TRBD1. CDR3 size: 15 residues. Trimming removed 2 bases from V and 6 bases from J; junction bases left unmatched: 5. Germline CDR1 and CDR2: LGHNA and YNFKEQ. CDR3 loop: CASSQLQGAAGELFF. The CDR3 nucleotides are TGTGCCAGCAGCCAACTTCAGGGGGCGGCCGGGGAGCTGTTTTTT.

This rearrangement joins TRBV29-1 to TRBJ2-1; 7 bases map to TRBD2. The V gene's germline CDR1 is SQVTM and CDR2 ANQGSEA. V trimming: 4 bases; J trimming: 0 bases; junction bases outside the gene matches: 6. CDR3 size: 15 residues. DNA for the CDR3: TGCAGCGTTGTTAGCGGGCCTTTCTCCTACAATGAGCAGTTCTTC. This sequence encodes CSVVSGPFSYNEQFF.

This chain uses TRBV28 with TRBJ1-5, with 7 bases identical to TRBD1. The V gene's germline CDR1 is MDHEN and CDR2 SYDVKM. CDR3 length equals 15 residues. J was trimmed by 5 bases and V by 6 bases; bases with no gene match: 10. CDR3 sequence (DNA): TGTGCCAGCAGCTCGGACAGGTTAAGGTATCAGCCCCAGCATTTT. Protein sequence: CASSSDRLRYQPQHF.

The chain combines TRBV9 with TRBJ2-4, with 10 bases lining up with TRBD1. This CDR3 spans 15 amino acids. V was clipped by 4 bases and J by 5 bases; unmatched bases: 6. Germline CDR1 and CDR2: SGDLS and YYNGEE. CDR3 sequence reads: CASSPPGTGENIQYF. DNA of the CDR3: TGTGCCAGCAGCCCGCCCGGGACAGGGGAAAACATTCAGTACTTC.

In its sample, this clone was seen once. This rearrangement joins TRBV7-2 to TRBJ2-7; D uncertain. V dropped 3 bases and J dropped 5 bases, with 5 bases sitting between them. This CDR3 has 11 amino acids. CDR1 is SGHTA, CDR2 FQGNSA, per germline. Here the CDR3 reads CASSLLNEQYF. The DNA of the CDR3 is TGTGCCAGCAGCTTGTTAAACGAGCAGTACTTC.

The V gene is TRBV9, the J gene TRBJ2-1, with a weak D call TRBD2 (6 bases). The CDR3 runs to 17 residues. Germline V CDR1 and CDR2: SGDLS, YYNGEE. Trimming shortened V by 1 base and J by 4 bases, and 18 bases separated the two germline ends. As DNA, the CDR3 is TGTGCCAGCAGCGTATTGCTAGCGCCCAGCCGATACAATGAGCAGTTCTTC. Translation gives CASSVLLAPSRYNEQFF.

The genes are TRBV28 and TRBJ1-1; TRBD1 aligns across 8 bases. CDR3 size: 14 residues. Per germline, CDR1 MDHEN and CDR2 SYDVKM. J was trimmed by 5 bases and V by 6 bases; bases with no gene match: 8. CDR3 bases: TGTGCCAGCAGCTTAACAGGGGGGGAAACTGAAGCTTTCTTT. Translation gives CASSLTGGETEAFF.

This clone has just one count. The chain has TRBV2 and TRBJ2-7; 9 bases are shared with TRBD2. Germline V gene data show CDR1 as SNHLY and CDR2 as FYNNEI. The CDR3 spans 15 residues. V shed 11 bases and J 1 base; nucleotides not matched to a gene: 12. The CDR3: CADRTEAGGSYEQYF. The CDR3, as DNA: TGTGCCGACCGAACGGAGGCGGGAGGGTCCTACGAGCAGTACTTC.

The rearrangement links TRBV6-5 to TRBJ2-2, with a weak D call TRBD1 (5 bases). The V gene's germline CDR1 is MNHEY and CDR2 SVGAGI. V lost 7 bases and J lost 2, with 11 bases in between. This CDR3 is 14 amino acids long. CDR3 sequence: CASTIGHNTGELFF. In nucleotides, the CDR3 is TGTGCCAGCACTATAGGACACAACACCGGGGAGCTGTTTTTT.

The chain carries TRBV7-8 and TRBJ2-7; D is possibly TRBD1 (6 bases). This CDR3 comprises 13 residues. Trimming shortened V by 8 bases and J by 4 bases, and 15 bases separated the two germline ends. Looked up from germline, CDR1 is SGHVS and CDR2 is FQNEAQ. DNA of the CDR3: TGTGCCAGCTCTCCGGACAGACGTTACGAGCAGTACTTC. Protein sequence: CASSPDRRYEQYF.

The chain joins TRBV6-6 to TRBJ1-2, with 7 bases identical to TRBD1. Germline lookup yields CDR1 MNHNY and CDR2 SVGAGI (reference sequence). This CDR3 has 14 residues. V was pared by 10 bases and J by 0 bases, with 8 bases of the junction left unmatched. CDR3: CATKDRRPNYGYTF. DNA for the CDR3: TGTGCCACCAAGGACAGGCGACCTAACTATGGCTACACCTTC.

V is TRBV4-2 and J is TRBJ2-3; tentative D call: TRBD1 (6 bases). The CDR3 has 13 residues. V lost 8 bases and J 4 bases, leaving 13 bases between the germline ends. Germline CDR1 and CDR2: LGHNA and YNFKEQ. The CDR3 DNA reads as TGTGCCAGCGCCGGACAGTTAGCAGATACGCAGTATTTT. Residues: CASAGQLADTQYF.

A single count supports this clone. The chain employs TRBV10-3 and TRBJ1-4; TRBD1 aligns across 8 bases. The CDR3 is made up of 13 amino acids. V shed 4 bases, J shed 12 bases, and the junction held 7 bases outside the gene matches. CDR1 and CDR2 from the germline V gene are ENHRY and SYGVKD. For the CDR3, the DNA is TGTGCCATCAGTGGGGAGACAGGGGTGGAACTGTTTTTT. Translating gives CAISGETGVELFF.

V is TRBV28 and J is TRBJ2-1, with D tentatively TRBD2 (5 bases). In germline, CDR1 is MDHEN, CDR2 SYDVKM. This CDR3 is 15 amino acids long. Trimming stripped 8 bases from V and 4 bases from J, with 18 bases between. CDR3 in DNA: TGTGCCAGCTCAAGAGGCGGGTTCTCTTACAATGAGCAGTTCTTC. Translating gives CASSRGGFSYNEQFF.

Only one count was recorded for this clone. This chain links TRBV28 with TRBJ1-3; D is unresolved. The germline V and J ends were trimmed by 6 bases and 4 bases, with 13 bases remaining between them. The CDR3 is 14 amino acids. CDR1 is MDHEN, CDR2 SYDVKM, per germline. The CDR3 nucleotides are TGTGCCAGCAGCACCCTCAACTACGGAAACACCATATATTTT. Its protein product is CASSTLNYGNTIYF.

The gene calls are TRBV7-9 and TRBJ2-7; a weak D match, TRBD2 (5 bases). This CDR3 is built from 15 residues. Deletions cut 1 base from V and 1 base from J, with 11 bases between. Looked up from germline, CDR1 is SEHNR and CDR2 is FQNEAQ (reference sequence). CDR3 amino acids: CASSLERGSSYEQYF. For the CDR3, the DNA is TGTGCCAGCAGCTTAGAACGGGGATCTTCCTACGAGCAGTACTTC.

V gene TRBV28 combines with J gene TRBJ2-5; 9 bases match TRBD1. This CDR3 comprises 14 residues. Germline V gene sequence: CDR1 MDHEN, CDR2 SYDVKM. V gave up 9 bases and J gave up 4 bases; unmatched junction bases: 9. The CDR3 here is CASVTGGKGETQYF. The CDR3 DNA follows: TGTGCCAGTGTGACAGGGGGTAAAGGAGAGACCCAGTACTTC.

The CDR3 nucleotides are TGTGCCAGCAGCTCGAGGGTCTCCTACGAGCAGTACTTC. Its translation: CASSSRVSYEQYF. The J gene is TRBJ2-7, the V gene TRBV7-9, with D maybe TRBD2 (5 bases). Germline lookup yields CDR1 SEHNR and CDR2 FQNEAQ (reference sequence). With 4 bases removed from V and 0 bases from J, the gap between germline ends came to 7 bases. The length of the CDR3 is 13 residues.

This clone showed up just once. V usage is TRBV28 and J usage is TRBJ1-1; no clear D. CDR3 length equals 14 residues. V shed 1 base and J shed 2 bases, with 8 bases lying between them. Germline assignment: CDR1 MDHEN and CDR2 SYDVKM. The CDR3 spells CASSLYSTNTEAFF. In DNA, the CDR3 is TGTGCCAGCAGTTTATATAGCACTAACACTGAAGCTTTCTTT. Complete variable domain (other parts from reference TRBV28 and TRBJ1-1): DVKVTQSSRYLVKRTGEKVFLECVQDMDHENMFWYRQDPGLGLRLIYFSYDVKMKEKGDIPEGYSVSREKKERFSLILESASTNQTSMYLCASSLYSTNTEAFFGQGTRLTVV.

The chain couples TRBV11-1 to TRBJ2-2, with D perhaps matching TRBD2 (6 bases). From germline, CDR1 is SGHAT and CDR2 FQDESV (reference sequence). Trimming removed 5 bases at V and 6 bases at J, with 19 bases between. This CDR3 is built from 16 residues. In DNA, the CDR3 is TGTGCCAGCAGCCCCCGGAATAGCGGCGGAGCCGGGGAGCTGTTTTTT. Translation gives CASSPRNSGGAGELFF.

The count of this clone is one. The chain recombines TRBV27 with TRBJ2-5; D perhaps matches TRBD1 (5 bases). The V end was cut by 1 base, the J end by 5 bases, with 14 bases between. The CDR3 is 15 residues long. The germline gives CDR1 MNHEY, CDR2 SMNVEV (reference sequence). This CDR3 is CASSLFSGMIETQYF. The CDR3 DNA sequence: TGTGCCAGCAGTTTATTTTCAGGGATGATTGAGACCCAGTACTTC.